This T cell receptor beta chain derives from a study of blood T cell repertoires in COVID-19. V gave up 0 bases and J gave up 2 bases, with 20 bases separating them. Germline V lookup: CDR1 SGHDN, CDR2 FVKESK. This CDR3 is built from 18 residues. The protocol was immunoSEQ multiplex PCR, while the TCRdb copy is restricted to in-frame clones and leaves out a portion. The data contain roughly 110,000 clones, 71% of them seen just once; the ten biggest clones take up about 0.85%. Specimen: peripheral blood. V is TRBV14 and J is TRBJ2-7, with D unresolved. This TCR was recovered from a human donor with acute or convalescent COVID-19. The donor label of this sample is uncertain. CDR3 nucleotides: TGTGCCAGCAGCCAAGATTTCCTTCGTGTGGCAAAAACCTACGAGCAGTACTTC. It codes for CASSQDFLRVAKTYEQYF.